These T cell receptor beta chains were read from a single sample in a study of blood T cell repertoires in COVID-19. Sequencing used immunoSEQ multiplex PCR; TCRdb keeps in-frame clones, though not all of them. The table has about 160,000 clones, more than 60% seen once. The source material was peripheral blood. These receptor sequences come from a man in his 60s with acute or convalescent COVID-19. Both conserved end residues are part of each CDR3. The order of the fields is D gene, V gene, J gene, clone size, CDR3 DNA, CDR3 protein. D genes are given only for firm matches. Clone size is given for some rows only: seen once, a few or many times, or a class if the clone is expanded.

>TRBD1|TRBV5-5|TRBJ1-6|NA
TGTGCCAGCAGTTTAACAGGGGATGCACCCCTCCACTTT
CASSLTGDAPLHF
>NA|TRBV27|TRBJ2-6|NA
TGTGCCAGCAGCCCGACGGGCTCTGGGGCCAACGTCCTGACTTTC
CASSPTGSGANVLTF
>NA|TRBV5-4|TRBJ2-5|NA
TGTGCCAGCAGCTCCTCATTCCAGGGAAGCTTAGAGACCCAGTACTTC
CASSSSFQGSLETQYF
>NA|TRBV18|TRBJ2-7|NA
TGTGCCAGCTCACCACCGCACTTAACGGACGCCCGGGGAGAGCAGTACTTC
CASSPPHLTDARGEQYF
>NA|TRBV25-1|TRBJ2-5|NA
TGTGCCAGCAGTGAATTTGTGGGGGGCCAAGAGACCCAGTACTTC
CASSEFVGGQETQYF
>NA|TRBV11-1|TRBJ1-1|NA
TGTGCCAGCAGCCTGGGACATCCAACTGAAGCTTTCTTT
CASSLGHPTEAFF
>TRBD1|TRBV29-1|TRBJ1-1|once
TGCAGCGTTGTAGGGGACAGGGGAAGCACTGAAGCTTTCTTT
CSVVGDRGSTEAFF
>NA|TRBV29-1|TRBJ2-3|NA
TGCAGCGTTCGCGGGACAGCACGCACAGATACGCAGTATTTT
CSVRGTARTDTQYF
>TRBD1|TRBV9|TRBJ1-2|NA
TGTGCCAGCAGCGTAGGACAGGGTGATCAATATGGCTACACCTTC
CASSVGQGDQYGYTF
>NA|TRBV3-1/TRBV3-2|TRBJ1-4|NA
TGTGCCAGCAGCCAAGAATGGGGGCGAGATGAAAAACTGTTTTTT
CASSQEWGRDEKLFF
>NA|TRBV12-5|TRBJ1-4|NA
TGTGCTAGTGGTTTGGGGAGCTCGGAAAAACTGTTTTTT
CASGLGSSEKLFF
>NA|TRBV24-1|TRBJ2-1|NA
TGTGCCACCAGTGATTTGTCTGTAACGGATGAGCAGTTCTTC
CATSDLSVTDEQFF
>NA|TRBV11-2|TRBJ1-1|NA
TGTGCCAGCAGCTTAGAGCCCCAGGACACTGAAGCTTTCTTT
CASSLEPQDTEAFF
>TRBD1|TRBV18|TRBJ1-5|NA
TGTGCCAGCTCGCAGCGACAGGGGGAGCAGCCCCAGCATTTT
CASSQRQGEQPQHF
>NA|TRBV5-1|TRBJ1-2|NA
TGCGCCAGCAGCTTGGCCAGGAGGGCGGAAGGCTACACCTTC
CASSLARRAEGYTF
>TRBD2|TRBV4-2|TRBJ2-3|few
TGTGCCAGCAGTCGGACTAGCGGGGCTAACACAGATACGCAGTATTTT
CASSRTSGANTDTQYF
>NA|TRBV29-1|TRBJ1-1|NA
TGCAGCGTTGCTAGGCTCCGAAACACTGAAGCTTTCTTT
CSVARLRNTEAFF
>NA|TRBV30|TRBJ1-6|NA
TGTGCCCGGACCCGCCGGGGGACTGCTTCACCCCTCCACTTT
CARTRRGTASPLHF
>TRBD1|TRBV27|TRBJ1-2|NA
TGTGCCAGCAGGGGGACAGGGCCCTATGGCTACACCTTC
CASRGTGPYGYTF
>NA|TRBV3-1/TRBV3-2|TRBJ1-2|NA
TGTGCCAGCAGCCAAGATAGTCAGGGTCGCTATGGCTACACCTTC
CASSQDSQGRYGYTF
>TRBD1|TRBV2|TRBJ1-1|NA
TGTGCCAGCAGTTGGGTTGACAGGGATCTTTCTGAAGCTTTCTTT
CASSWVDRDLSEAFF
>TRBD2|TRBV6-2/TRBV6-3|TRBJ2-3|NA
TGTGCCAGCAGTCAGGAGCGGGGGGGCCGCCCGGAAAGCACAGATACGCAGTATTTT
CASSQERGGRPESTDTQYF
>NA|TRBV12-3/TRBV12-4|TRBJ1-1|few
TGTGCCAGCAGTTCCGTCGGGGGGGATAAAGCTTTCTTT
CASSSVGGDKAFF
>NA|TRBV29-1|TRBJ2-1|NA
TGCAGCGTGGGCTACAGGGTTGGCGAGCAGTTCTTC
CSVGYRVGEQFF
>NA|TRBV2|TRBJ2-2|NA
TGTGCCAGCAGTGAGCGGCCGACAGGTGGCGGGGAGCTGTTTTTT
CASSERPTGGGELFF
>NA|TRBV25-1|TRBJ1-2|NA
TGTGCCAGCAGTGCTCGGGGGGGCGGATATGGCTACACCTTC
CASSARGGGYGYTF
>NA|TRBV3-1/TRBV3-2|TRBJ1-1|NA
TGTGCCAGCAGCCACTCGGGACTCATGAACACTGAAGCTTTCTTT
CASSHSGLMNTEAFF
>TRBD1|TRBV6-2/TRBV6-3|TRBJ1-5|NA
TGTGCCAGCAGTTCGCCCCAGGACAGGGGAGGCAATCAGCCCCAGCATTTT
CASSSPQDRGGNQPQHF
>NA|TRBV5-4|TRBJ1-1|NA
TGTGCCAGCAGCTTGGTAGGGAGGGGAAACACTGAAGCTTTCTTT
CASSLVGRGNTEAFF
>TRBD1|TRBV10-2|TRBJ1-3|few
TGCGCCAGCAGCGACAGGGGGAACACCATATATTTT
CASSDRGNTIYF
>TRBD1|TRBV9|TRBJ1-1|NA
TGTGCCAGCAGCGTTGGGGACAGGGGTGCTTTCTTT
CASSVGDRGAFF
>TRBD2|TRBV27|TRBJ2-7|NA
TGTGCCAGCAGCTGGACTAGCGGCTCTTCGCTGCACTTC
CASSWTSGSSLHF
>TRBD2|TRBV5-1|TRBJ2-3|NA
TGCGCCAGCACCGTAGCGGGAAGAGGTACAGATACGCAGTATTTT
CASTVAGRGTDTQYF
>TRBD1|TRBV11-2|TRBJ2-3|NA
TGTGCCAGCCACGCACGGGACAGGGGTGAAGATACGCAGTATTTT
CASHARDRGEDTQYF
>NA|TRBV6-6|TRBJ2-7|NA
TGTGCCAGCAGTCCGCAGGCCTACGAGCAGTACTTC
CASSPQAYEQYF
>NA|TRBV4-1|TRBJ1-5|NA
TGCGCCAGCAGCCGCCAACCCGGGGGATACGGCAATCAGCCCCAGCATTTT
CASSRQPGGYGNQPQHF
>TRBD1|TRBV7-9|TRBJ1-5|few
TGTGCCAGCAGCTTAGCGGAACGGGTGGGACAGGGCAGCAATCAGCCCCAGCATTTT
CASSLAERVGQGSNQPQHF
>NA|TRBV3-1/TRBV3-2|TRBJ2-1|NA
TGTGCCAGCTCCTATGGTAATGAGCAGTTCTTC
CASSYGNEQFF
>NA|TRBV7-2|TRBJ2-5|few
TGTGCCAGCAGCGAAGGGACTTTCCAAGAGACCCAGTACTTC
CASSEGTFQETQYF
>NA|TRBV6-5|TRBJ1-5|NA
TGTGCCAGCAGTACCTTCAGAAATCAGCCCCAGCATTTT
CASSTFRNQPQHF
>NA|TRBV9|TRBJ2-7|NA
TGTGCCAGCAGCGTAACCGGTGTGGCGGGGGCGGGTGAGCAGTACTTC
CASSVTGVAGAGEQYF
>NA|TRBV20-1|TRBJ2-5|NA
TGCAGTGCTAGTCCACAGGCAGAGACCCAGTACTTC
CSASPQAETQYF
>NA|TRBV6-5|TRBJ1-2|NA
TGTGCCAGCCACTCAGGGCAAACGGACGGAGCCTTC
CASHSGQTDGAF
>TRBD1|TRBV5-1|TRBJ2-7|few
TGCGCCAGCAGCTCCCTGACAGGGGTCACCTACGAGCAGTACTTC
CASSSLTGVTYEQYF
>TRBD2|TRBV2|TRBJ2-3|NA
TGTGCCAGCAGTGATTACGGGGCTAGCGGCAAAGATACGCAGTATTTT
CASSDYGASGKDTQYF
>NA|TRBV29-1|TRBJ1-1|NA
TGCAGCGTCCACCCGGGGACTGAAGCTTTCTTT
CSVHPGTEAFF
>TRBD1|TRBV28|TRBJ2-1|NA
TGTGCCAGCAGTTCAGCAGGGGGTCTCCCTTACAATGAGCAGTTCTTC
CASSSAGGLPYNEQFF
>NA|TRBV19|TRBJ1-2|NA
TGTGCCAGTAACCCGAGGGGGGGAAACTATGGCTACACCTTC
CASNPRGGNYGYTF
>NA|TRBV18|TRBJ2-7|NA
TGTGCCAGCTCGTCCTCAGGGTTTTACGAGCAGTACTTC
CASSSSGFYEQYF
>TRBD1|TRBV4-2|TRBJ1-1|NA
TGTGCCAGCAGCCAAGGTGCAGGGGGCGCTGACACTGAAGCTTTCTTT
CASSQGAGGADTEAFF
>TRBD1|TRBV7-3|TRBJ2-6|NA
TGTGCCAGCAGCCTTTCGACAGGGGCTGGGGCCAACGTCCTGACTTTC
CASSLSTGAGANVLTF
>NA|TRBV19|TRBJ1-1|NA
TGTGCCAGTAGTATAGATCCTGGGGCCGGCTCTGAAGCTTTCTTT
CASSIDPGAGSEAFF
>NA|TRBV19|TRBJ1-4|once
TGTGCCAGTAGTATCTCTCCCCAGGGTTCAGAAAAACTGTTTTTT
CASSISPQGSEKLFF
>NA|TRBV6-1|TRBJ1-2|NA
TGTGCCAGCAGTGAAGGGAGAGGCCGCTATGGCTACACCTTC
CASSEGRGRYGYTF